The T cell receptor beta chain described here comes from a study of cytomegalovirus exposure and HLA in healthy donors. Germline V gene data show CDR1 as MNHEY and CDR2 as SVGAGI. V was pared by 7 bases and J by 4 bases, with 13 bases between. This CDR3 has 13 amino acids. Sequencing used immunoSEQ multiplex PCR; TCRdb keeps in-frame clones, though not all of them. This table holds some 120,000 clones, about 90% found once. Sequenced material: PBMCs. This receptor was obtained from a young woman in good health and CMV-seronegative. This rearrangement joins TRBV6-5 to TRBJ1-1, with a tentative D call TRBD1 (6 bases). DNA of the CDR3: TGTGCCAGCAACCAGGGGTTGGTCACTGAAGCTTTCTTT. This gives the protein CASNQGLVTEAFF.